The 24 T cell receptor beta chains below were found in one sample sequenced in a study of blood T cell repertoires in COVID-19 (dated by TCRdb to 2018 to 2020). Libraries were prepared through the immunoSEQ multiplex PCR assay. TCRdb took over this immuneACCESS table, retaining in-frame rearrangements with V and J assigned. Such tables are incomplete; in checked studies, under half of the missing clones stem from an unresolved V gene, and the remainder is unexplained. For this sample there are about 260,000 clones; roughly 90% appear just once. About 3% of the sample comes from the top ten. Sequenced: PBMCs or T cells enriched from blood (not recorded which). The source of these receptors is a man between 40 and 49 years old who had been exposed to COVID-19.

This clone was counted a single time. The chain links TRBV7-9 to TRBJ2-1, with TRBD2 matching 11 bases. This CDR3 contains 16 residues. Looked up from germline, CDR1 is SEHNR and CDR2 is FQNEAQ (reference sequence). V lost 4 bases, J lost 8 bases, and 10 bases stayed unmatched. CDR3 region: CASSSLAGVVVDEQFF. DNA for the CDR3: TGTGCCAGCAGCTCACTAGCGGGGGTAGTAGTCGATGAGCAGTTCTTC.

The V and J genes are TRBV6-1 and TRBJ1-3, with D possibly being TRBD1 (6 bases). Trimming stripped 6 bases from V and 1 base from J, with 10 bases between. The length of the CDR3 is 14 residues. Germline CDR1 is MNHNS and CDR2 is SASEGT. This CDR3 reads CASSYGQSGNTIYF. CDR3 nucleotide sequence: TGTGCCAGCAGCTACGGACAGTCTGGAAACACCATATATTTT.

The genes are TRBV4-3 and TRBJ1-6, with D perhaps TRBD1 (5 bases). The V end was cut by 1 base, the J end by 0 bases, with 10 bases between. Germline assignment: CDR1 LGHNA and CDR2 YSLEER. This CDR3 region has 17 residues. The CDR3 loop is CASSQARDSSYNSPLHF. CDR3 nucleotides: TGCGCCAGCAGCCAAGCTCGCGACAGCTCCTATAATTCACCCCTCCACTTT.

This CDR3 reads CASSEGLAGVDEQYF. CDR3 in DNA: TGTGCCAGCAGCGAAGGACTAGCGGGAGTAGACGAGCAGTACTTC. The rearrangement uses TRBV9 and TRBJ2-7; 13 nucleotides match TRBD2. After removal of 3 bases from V and 5 bases from J, the junction contained 5 bases not matched to a gene. The germline V gene encodes CDR1 SGDLS and CDR2 YYNGEE. The CDR3 extends over 15 amino acids.

This chain connects TRBV7-9 to TRBJ2-7, with a weak D call TRBD1 (6 bases). The CDR3 totals 11 residues. Trimming removed 10 bases from V and 1 base from J, with 8 bases in between. Germline-derived CDR1 and CDR2 are SEHNR and FQNEAQ (reference sequence). The CDR3 region is CAIGTSYEQYF. The CDR3 DNA reads TGTGCCATTGGGACATCCTACGAGCAGTACTTC.

The chain carries TRBV6-4 and TRBJ1-2, with a possible D match to TRBD1 (6 bases). The CDR3 spans 15 residues. The V gene's germline CDR1 is MRHNA and CDR2 SNTAGT. With 4 bases removed from V and 6 bases from J, the gap between germline ends came to 18 bases. The CDR3 reads CASSGETGARDGYTF. The CDR3 DNA follows: TGTGCCAGCAGTGGAGAGACAGGTGCGAGAGATGGCTACACCTTC.

J is TRBJ2-1 and V is TRBV4-1, with TRBD2 matching 8 bases. The germline gives CDR1 MGHRA, CDR2 YSYEKL. This CDR3 spans 17 amino acids. V lost 2 bases, J lost 5 bases, and 11 bases stayed unmatched. CDR3 in amino acids: CASSQSFSGIRDNEQFF. The CDR3 bases are TGCGCCAGCAGCCAATCGTTTAGCGGGATCCGGGACAATGAGCAGTTCTTC.

The chain recombines TRBV29-1 with TRBJ2-1; D remains unclear. V was cut by 6 bases and J by 8 bases, with 8 bases left in between. The germline V gene encodes CDR1 SQVTM and CDR2 ANQGSEA. The CDR3 covers 10 residues. CDR3 sequence reads: CSVREYEQFF. The DNA of the CDR3 is TGCAGCGTCCGAGAGTATGAGCAGTTCTTC.

This chain links TRBV27 with TRBJ2-1; D perhaps matches TRBD2 (5 bases). The CDR3 spans 16 residues. Trimming stripped 3 bases from V and 7 bases from J, with 19 bases between. Germline V gene data show CDR1 as MNHEY and CDR2 as SMNVEV (reference sequence). DNA of the CDR3: TGTGCCAGCAGTTTTTTGATACGGAGCGGCAAGAATGAGCAGTTCTTC. Residues: CASSFLIRSGKNEQFF.

In this sample, this clone turned up once. This sequence joins TRBV28 and TRBJ1-5; D gene unclear. The length of the CDR3 is 13 residues. Germline V gives CDR1 MDHEN, CDR2 SYDVKM. V was pared by 3 bases and J by 3 bases, with 6 bases between. Here the CDR3 DNA reads TGTGCCAGCAGTTTTAGTAACAATCAGCCCCAGCATTTT. Translating gives CASSFSNNQPQHF.

The chain recombines TRBV15 with TRBJ1-2, with TRBD1 matching over 9 bases. This CDR3 has 17 residues. V dropped 0 bases and J dropped 3; count of bases not matched to a gene: 8. Germline V gene lookup returns CDR1 LNHNV and CDR2 YYDKDF (reference sequence). DNA for the CDR3: TGTGCCACCAGCAGAGAGAACATGGGACAGGGCCACTATGGCTACACCTTC. Translating gives CATSRENMGQGHYGYTF. The whole variable domain, remainder taken from reference TRBV15 and TRBJ1-2, is DAMVIQNPRYQVTQFGKPVTLSCSQTLNHNVMYWYQQKSSQAPKLLFHYYDKDFNNEADTPDNFQSRRPNTSFCFLDIRSPGLGDTAMYLCATSRENMGQGHYGYTFGSGTRLTVV.

The chain has TRBV6-5 and TRBJ1-6; D remains ambiguous. CDR3 length: 14 residues. Germline V CDR1 and CDR2: MNHEY, SVGAGI. V dropped 4 bases and J dropped 10 bases, with 14 bases sitting between them. CDR3 sequence: CASSSLRSESPLHF. The CDR3 DNA reads as TGTGCCAGCAGTTCTTTGCGTAGTGAGTCACCCCTCCACTTT.

The V and J genes are TRBV24-1 and TRBJ2-2; TRBD1 matches at 12 bases. After removal of 4 bases from V and 5 bases from J, the junction contained 10 bases not matched to a gene. Germline V gene sequence: CDR1 KGHDR, CDR2 SFDVKD. The CDR3 runs to 18 residues. This CDR3 is CATSDAGTGGRRTGELFF. The CDR3 nucleotides are TGTGCCACCAGTGACGCAGGGACAGGGGGCAGGAGGACCGGGGAGCTGTTTTTT.

The chain recombines TRBV6-4 with TRBJ2-3; maybe TRBD2 (5 bases). Per germline, CDR1 MRHNA and CDR2 SNTAGT. This CDR3 is built from 15 residues. V was shortened by 10 bases and J by 2 bases, with 19 bases between the two germline ends. This CDR3 reads CATSRGRASTDTQYF. In nucleotides, the CDR3 is TGTGCCACCTCCCGAGGGCGCGCGTCCACAGATACGCAGTATTTT.

This clone was recorded only once. The chain uses TRBV5-4 and TRBJ2-5, with 7 nucleotides matching TRBD1. V lost 1 base, J lost 4 bases, and 7 bases stayed unmatched. Germline CDR1 reads SGHNT; CDR2 reads YYREEE (reference sequence). The CDR3 has 15 amino acids. CDR3 DNA: TGTGCCAGCAGCTTGTACACAGGGGTAGCAGAGACCCAGTACTTC. Amino acids: CASSLYTGVAETQYF.

This sequence joins TRBV5-5 and TRBJ1-6, with TRBD1 as a possible D gene (5 bases). This CDR3 region has 18 residues. The germline CDR1 and CDR2 sequences are SGHKS and YYEKEE (reference sequence). Trimming removed 4 bases from V and 3 bases from J, with 20 bases in between. This chain's CDR3 is CASSGAGETDLYNSPLHF. DNA of the CDR3: TGTGCCAGCAGCGGGGCCGGAGAGACAGATCTCTATAATTCACCCCTCCACTTT.

The V call is TRBV28, the J call TRBJ1-2; D gene uncertain. The ends were cut back, 2 bases at V and 3 bases at J, with 10 bases in the middle. The CDR3 has 14 amino acids. Germline CDR1 is MDHEN and CDR2 is SYDVKM. The CDR3 is CASSLRRRDYGYTF. CDR3 nucleotides: TGTGCCAGCAGTTTAAGAAGAAGAGACTATGGCTACACCTTC.

The chain has TRBV12-3 or TRBV12-4 and TRBJ1-4; tentatively, D is TRBD1 (5 bases). Trimming cost V 4 bases and J 6 bases, with 9 bases left between them. The length of the CDR3 is 13 residues. The CDR3 DNA reads TGTGCCAGCAGTTCCCAGGGATATGAAAAACTGTTTTTT. Amino acid sequence: CASSSQGYEKLFF.

In its sample, this clone was seen once. Other DNA sequences within the sample encode an identical CDR3. V gene TRBV18 combines with J gene TRBJ1-2, with D tentatively TRBD1 (5 bases). V was cut by 1 base and J by 2 bases, with 5 bases left in between. Germline V CDR1 and CDR2: KGHSH, LQKENI. The CDR3 sequence is 13 residues long. This CDR3 reads CASSPQGNYGYTF. For the CDR3, the DNA is TGTGCCAGCTCACCACAGGGGAACTATGGCTACACCTTC.

This chain links TRBV9 with TRBJ2-1, with D possibly TRBD2 on 6 matching bases. V was shortened by 0 bases and J by 6 bases, with 13 bases between the two germline ends. The CDR3 is 15 residues long. Looked up from germline, CDR1 is SGDLS and CDR2 is YYNGEE. CDR3 in DNA: TGTGCCAGCAGCGTAGGACAGCGGAGGGGCAATGAGCAGTTCTTC. Translating it yields CASSVGQRRGNEQFF.

This clone was found many times. This chain links TRBV28 with TRBJ2-5; 7 bases are shared with TRBD2. The J segment lost 2 bases and the V segment lost 3 bases, leaving 15 bases of the junction unmatched. The CDR3 has 18 residues. CDR1 and CDR2 (germline): MDHEN, SYDVKM. CDR3 residues: CASSLSEGLGTIQETQYF. The CDR3 coding sequence is TGTGCCAGCAGTTTGTCAGAGGGCCTCGGGACTATTCAAGAGACCCAGTACTTC.

The chain joins TRBV10-2 to TRBJ1-5; TRBD1 agrees at 8 bases. CDR3 length: 14 amino acids. Germline CDR1 and CDR2: WSHSY and SAAADI. The J segment lost 5 bases and the V segment lost 6 bases, leaving 6 bases of the junction unmatched. The CDR3 loop reads CASRGTGGDQPQHF. CDR3 nucleotides: TGCGCCAGCAGGGGGACAGGTGGTGATCAGCCCCAGCATTTT.

V is TRBV27 and J is TRBJ2-7; D unclear. The germline gives CDR1 MNHEY, CDR2 SMNVEV (reference sequence). The V gene lost 3 bases and the J gene lost 2 bases, with 8 bases spanning the gap. The CDR3 contains 13 residues. This CDR3 is CASSLGRAYEQYF. The CDR3 DNA is TGTGCCAGCAGTTTGGGCCGCGCCTACGAGCAGTACTTC.

The V call is TRBV7-2, the J call TRBJ2-1; 10 bases align to TRBD1. Germline-derived CDR1 and CDR2 are SGHTA and FQGNSA. This CDR3 comprises 16 residues. Trimming removed 0 bases from V and 7 bases from J; junction bases left unmatched: 6. The CDR3 reads CASSLAGTGVSNEQFF. CDR3 nucleotides: TGTGCCAGCAGCTTAGCCGGGACAGGGGTTAGTAATGAGCAGTTCTTC.